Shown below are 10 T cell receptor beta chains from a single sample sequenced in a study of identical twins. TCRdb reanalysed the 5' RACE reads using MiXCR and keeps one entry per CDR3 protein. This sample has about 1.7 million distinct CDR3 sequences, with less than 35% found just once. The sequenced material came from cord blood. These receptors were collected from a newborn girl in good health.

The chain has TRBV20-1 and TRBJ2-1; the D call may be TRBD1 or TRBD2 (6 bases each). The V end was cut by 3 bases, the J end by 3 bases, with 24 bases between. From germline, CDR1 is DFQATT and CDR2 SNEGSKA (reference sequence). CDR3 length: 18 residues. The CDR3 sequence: CSARGAGATRDFYNEQFF. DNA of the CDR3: TGCAGTGCTAGGGGGGCCGGGGCCACCAGGGACTTCTACAATGAGCAGTTCTTC.

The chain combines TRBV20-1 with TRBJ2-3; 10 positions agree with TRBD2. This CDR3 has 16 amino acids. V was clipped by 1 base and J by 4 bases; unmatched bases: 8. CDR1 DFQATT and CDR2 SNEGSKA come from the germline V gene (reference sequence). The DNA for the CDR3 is TGCAGTGCTAGAGGACCTAGCGGGAGTTCAGCAGATACGCAGTATTTT. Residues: CSARGPSGSSADTQYF.

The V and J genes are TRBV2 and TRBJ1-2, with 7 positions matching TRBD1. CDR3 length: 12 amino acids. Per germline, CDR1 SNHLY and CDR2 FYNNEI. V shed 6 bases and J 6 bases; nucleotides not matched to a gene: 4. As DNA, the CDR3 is TGTGCCAGCAGAGCACAGGGGAATGGCTACACCTTC. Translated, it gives CASRAQGNGYTF.

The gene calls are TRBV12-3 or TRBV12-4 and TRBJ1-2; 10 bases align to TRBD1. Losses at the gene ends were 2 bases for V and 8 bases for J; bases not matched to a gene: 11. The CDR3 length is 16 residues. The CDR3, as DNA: TGTGCCAGCAGTTTATACGGGACAGGGGAGAATGACGGCTACACCTTC. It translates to CASSLYGTGENDGYTF.

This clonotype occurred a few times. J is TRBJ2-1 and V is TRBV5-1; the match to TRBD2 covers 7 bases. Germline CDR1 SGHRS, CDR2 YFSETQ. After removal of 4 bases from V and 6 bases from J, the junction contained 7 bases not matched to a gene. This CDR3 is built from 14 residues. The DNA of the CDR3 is TGCGCCAGCAGCGAAGGACTAGGTTCCAATGAGCAGTTCTTC. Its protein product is CASSEGLGSNEQFF. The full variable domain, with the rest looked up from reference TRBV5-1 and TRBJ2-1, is KAGVTQTPRYLIKTRGQQVTLSCSPISGHRSVSWYQQTPGQGLQFLFEYFSETQRNKGNFPGRFSGRQFSNSRSEMNVSTLELGDSALYLCASSEGLGSNEQFFGPGTRLTVL.

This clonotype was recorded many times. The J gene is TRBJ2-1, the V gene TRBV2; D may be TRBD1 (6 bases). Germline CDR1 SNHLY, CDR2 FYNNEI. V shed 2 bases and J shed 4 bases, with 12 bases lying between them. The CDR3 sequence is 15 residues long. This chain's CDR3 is CASSELAGAYNEQFF. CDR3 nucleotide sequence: TGTGCCAGCAGTGAACTCGCAGGGGCTTACAATGAGCAGTTCTTC. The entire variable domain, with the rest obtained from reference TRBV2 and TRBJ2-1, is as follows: EPEVTQTPSHQVTQMGQEVILRCVPISNHLYFYWYRQILGQKVEFLVSFYNNEISEKSEIFDDQFSVERPDGSNFTLKIRSTKLEDSAMYFCASSELAGAYNEQFFGPGTRLTVL.

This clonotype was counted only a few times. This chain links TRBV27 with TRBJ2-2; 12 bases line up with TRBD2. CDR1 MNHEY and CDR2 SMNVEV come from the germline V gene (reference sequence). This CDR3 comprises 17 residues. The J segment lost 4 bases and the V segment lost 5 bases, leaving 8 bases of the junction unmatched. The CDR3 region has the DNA TGTGCCAGCAGTCCAACTAGCGGGGGGTCGGGCACCGGGGAGCTGTTTTTT. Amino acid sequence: CASSPTSGGSGTGELFF.

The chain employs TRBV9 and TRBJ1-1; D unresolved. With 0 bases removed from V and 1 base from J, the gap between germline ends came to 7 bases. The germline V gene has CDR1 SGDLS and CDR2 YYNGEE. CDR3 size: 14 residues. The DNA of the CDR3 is TGTGCCAGCAGCGTAGGTCGCTCGAACACTGAAGCTTTCTTT. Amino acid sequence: CASSVGRSNTEAFF.

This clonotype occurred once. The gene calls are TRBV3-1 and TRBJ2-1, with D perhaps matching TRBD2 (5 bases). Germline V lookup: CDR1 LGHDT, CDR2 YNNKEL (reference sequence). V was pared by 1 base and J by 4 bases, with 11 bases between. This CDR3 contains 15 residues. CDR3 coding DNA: TGTGCCAGCAGCCAAGGGGCTAGCAGGTACAATGAGCAGTTCTTC. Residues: CASSQGASRYNEQFF.

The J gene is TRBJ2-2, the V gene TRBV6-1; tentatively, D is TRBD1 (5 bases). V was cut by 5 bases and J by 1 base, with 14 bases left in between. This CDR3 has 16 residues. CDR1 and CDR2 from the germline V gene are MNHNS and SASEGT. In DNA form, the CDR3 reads TGTGCCAGCAGTCTTGCAGGGATCGGGAACACCGGGGAGCTGTTTTTT. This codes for CASSLAGIGNTGELFF.